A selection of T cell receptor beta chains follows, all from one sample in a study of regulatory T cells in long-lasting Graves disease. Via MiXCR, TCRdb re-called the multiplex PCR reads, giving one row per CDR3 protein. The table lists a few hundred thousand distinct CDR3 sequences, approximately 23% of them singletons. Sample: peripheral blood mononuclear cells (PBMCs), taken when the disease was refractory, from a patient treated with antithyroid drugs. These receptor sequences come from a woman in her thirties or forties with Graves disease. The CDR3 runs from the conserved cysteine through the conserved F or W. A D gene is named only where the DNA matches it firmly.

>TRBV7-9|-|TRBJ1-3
CASSSPHGATGNTIYF
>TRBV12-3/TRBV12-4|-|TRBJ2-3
CASTTSSTDTQYF
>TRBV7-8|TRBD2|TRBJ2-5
CASSLGASGGQETQYF
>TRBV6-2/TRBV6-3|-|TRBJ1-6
CASSSYLNSPLHF
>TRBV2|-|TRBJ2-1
CASTEPMEQFF
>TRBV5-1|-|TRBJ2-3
CASSLGVATSTDTQYF
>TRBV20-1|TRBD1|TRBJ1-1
CSARLGTGVGKGTEAFF
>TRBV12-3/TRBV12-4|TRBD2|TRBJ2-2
CASSLAGKTGELFF
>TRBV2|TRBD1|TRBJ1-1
CASITGTGDTEAFF
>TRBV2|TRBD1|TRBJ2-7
CASSDGRTGGYEQYF
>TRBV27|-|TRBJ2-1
CASSPQWASSYNEQFF
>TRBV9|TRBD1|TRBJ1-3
CASSAEWGQETGNTIYF